This T cell receptor beta chain was found in a study of cytotoxic CD8 clonotypes in ibrutinib-treated CLL. PBMCs that had been cryopreserved were the source of 2 to 2.5 micrograms of genomic DNA for TCR beta libraries. Study-level points and caveats: Clonality rose at ibrutinib response, held steady in sustained remission, and fell toward baseline at progression.

The CDR3 length is 16 residues. CDR1 is SGHNT and CDR2 is YYREEE in the germline V gene (reference sequence). V was pared by 2 bases and J by 1 base, with 7 bases of the junction left unmatched. Sequencing was performed with immunoSEQ multiplex PCR; in TCRdb, only in-frame clones are kept and a portion is missing. The table has approximately 320,000 clones, 67% seen once. This clone has just a few counts. Antigen: not known. The sample in question was PBMCs, obtained after 36 months of ibrutinib treatment. The receptor comes from a human donor with chronic lymphocytic leukemia. This chain connects TRBV5-4 to TRBJ2-3, with 7 bases identical to TRBD2. CDR3 nucleotides: TGTGCCAGCAGCTTTGGCGGGGGTAAGGGCACAGATACGCAGTATTTT. It codes for CASSFGGGKGTDTQYF.